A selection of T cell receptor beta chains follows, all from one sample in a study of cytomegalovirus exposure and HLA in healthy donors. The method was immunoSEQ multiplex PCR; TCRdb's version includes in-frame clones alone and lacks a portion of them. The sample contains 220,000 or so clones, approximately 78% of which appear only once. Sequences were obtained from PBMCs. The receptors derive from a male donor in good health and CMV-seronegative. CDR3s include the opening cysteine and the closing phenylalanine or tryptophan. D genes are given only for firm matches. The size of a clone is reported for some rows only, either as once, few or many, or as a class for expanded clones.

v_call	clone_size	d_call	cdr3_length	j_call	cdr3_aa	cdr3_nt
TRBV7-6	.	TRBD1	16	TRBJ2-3	CASRAEGARSTDTQYF	TGTGCCAGCAGGGCTGAGGGGGCGCGTAGCACAGATACGCAGTATTTT
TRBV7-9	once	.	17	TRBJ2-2	CSSSLEGGPRVTGELFF	TGTTCCAGCAGCTTAGAGGGTGGCCCGCGGGTGACCGGGGAGCTGTTTTTT
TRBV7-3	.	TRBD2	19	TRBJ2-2	CASSLIPGGLAGGTGELFF	TGTGCCAGCAGCTTAATACCCGGGGGACTAGCGGGAGGAACTGGGGAGCTGTTTTTT
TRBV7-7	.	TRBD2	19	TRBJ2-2	CASSLAQTSGRWRTGELFF	TGTGCTAGCAGCTTAGCACAGACTAGCGGGAGATGGAGAACCGGGGAGCTGTTTTTT
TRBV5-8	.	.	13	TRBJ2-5	CASSLRVVETQYF	TGTGCCAGCAGCTTGCGGGTGGTGGAGACCCAGTACTTC
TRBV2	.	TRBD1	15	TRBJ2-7	CASRETTGVLDEQYF	TGTGCCAGCAGGGAAACGACAGGGGTGTTAGACGAGCAGTACTTC
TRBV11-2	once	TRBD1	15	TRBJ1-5	CASSLEQGGNQPQHF	TGTGCCAGCAGCTTGGAACAGGGGGGCAATCAGCCCCAGCATTTT
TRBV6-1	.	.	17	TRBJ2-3	CASSEFPASADTDTQYF	TGTGCCAGCAGTGAATTTCCCGCTAGCGCAGACACAGATACGCAGTATTTT
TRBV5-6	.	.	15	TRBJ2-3	CASSLRQPSTDTQYF	TGTGCCAGCAGCTTAAGACAGCCTAGCACAGATACGCAGTATTTT
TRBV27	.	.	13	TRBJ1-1	CASSLRAGVEAFF	TGTGCCAGCAGTTTAAGGGCAGGGGTTGAAGCTTTCTTT
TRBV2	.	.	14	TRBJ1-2	CASSEQGYNYGYTF	TGTGCCAGCAGTGAACAGGGCTATAACTATGGCTACACCTTC
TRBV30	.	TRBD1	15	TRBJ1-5	CAWSPGGQYNQPQHF	TGTGCCTGGAGTCCAGGGGGACAGTACAATCAGCCCCAGCATTTT
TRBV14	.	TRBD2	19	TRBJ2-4	CASSQDGTSNMLAKNIQYF	TGTGCCAGCAGCCAAGACGGGACTAGCAACATGTTAGCCAAAAACATTCAGTACTTC
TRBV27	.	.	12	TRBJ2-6	CASSSVTNVLTF	TGTGCCAGCAGTTCGGTGACCAACGTCCTGACTTTC
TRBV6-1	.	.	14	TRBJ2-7	CASSEWQSAYEQYF	TGTGCCAGCAGTGAATGGCAGTCCGCCTACGAGCAGTACTTC
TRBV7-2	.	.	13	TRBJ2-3	CASSPRLGDTQYF	TGTGCCAGCAGCCCGCGACTAGGAGATACGCAGTATTTT
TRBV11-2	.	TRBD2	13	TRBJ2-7	CASSFLAVYEQYF	TGTGCCAGCAGCTTCCTAGCGGTGTACGAGCAGTACTTC
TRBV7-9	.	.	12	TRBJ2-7	CSSISWGDEQYF	TGTTCCAGCATCTCGTGGGGGGACGAGCAGTACTTC
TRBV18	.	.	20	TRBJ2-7	CASSPNETDSWRLAVHEQYF	TGTGCCAGCTCACCAAACGAGACAGATTCGTGGAGGTTAGCGGTCCACGAGCAGTACTTC
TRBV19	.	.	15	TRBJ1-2	CASSTGKAGILGYTF	TGTGCCAGTAGTACGGGGAAGGCGGGAATACTCGGCTACACCTTC
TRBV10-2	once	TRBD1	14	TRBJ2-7	CASRGQGLVYEQYF	TGCGCCAGCAGGGGACAGGGGTTAGTCTACGAGCAGTACTTC
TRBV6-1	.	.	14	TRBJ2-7	CASGGRGQSYEQYF	TGTGCCAGCGGGGGCCGAGGGCAGAGCTACGAGCAGTACTTC
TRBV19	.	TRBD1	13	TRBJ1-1	CASRGTVATEAFF	TGTGCCAGTAGAGGGACAGTCGCCACTGAAGCTTTCTTT
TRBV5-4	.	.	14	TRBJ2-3	CASSLGRGTDTQYF	TGTGCCAGCAGCTTGGGTAGGGGAACAGATACGCAGTATTTT
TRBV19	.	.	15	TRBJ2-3	CASTGLQSSTDTQYF	TGTGCCTCTACAGGGCTACAATCTAGCACAGATACGCAGTATTTT
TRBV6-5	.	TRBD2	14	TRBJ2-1	CASSLMAGGNEQFF	TGTGCCAGCAGTTTAATGGCGGGAGGTAATGAGCAGTTCTTC
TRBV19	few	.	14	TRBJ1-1	CASSIGQQNTEAFF	TGTGCCAGTAGTATCGGACAACAGAACACTGAAGCTTTCTTT
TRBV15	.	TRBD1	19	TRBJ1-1	CATSRDDSTGGLPDTEAFF	TGTGCCACCAGCAGAGATGACTCCACAGGGGGACTCCCGGACACTGAAGCTTTCTTT
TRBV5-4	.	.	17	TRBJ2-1	CASSPAARESSYNEQFF	TGTGCCAGCAGCCCCGCTGCTAGGGAGAGCTCCTACAATGAGCAGTTCTTC
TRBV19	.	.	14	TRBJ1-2	CASEVGTGSYGYTF	TGTGCCAGTGAAGTGGGAACAGGGAGTTATGGCTACACCTTC
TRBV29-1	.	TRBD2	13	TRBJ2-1	CSVVGGSGNEQFF	TGCAGCGTTGTCGGCGGGAGCGGCAATGAGCAGTTCTTC
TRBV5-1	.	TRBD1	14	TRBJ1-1	CASSITGAGTEAFF	TGCGCCAGCAGCATTACAGGGGCTGGCACTGAAGCTTTCTTT
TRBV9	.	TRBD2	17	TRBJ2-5	CASSVGPSGRTSETQYF	TGTGCCAGCAGCGTCGGCCCTAGCGGGAGAACGTCGGAGACCCAGTACTTC
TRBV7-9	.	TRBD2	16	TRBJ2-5	CASGQKGGRSGETQYF	TGTGCCAGCGGCCAAAAGGGAGGGCGGTCGGGAGAGACCCAGTACTTC
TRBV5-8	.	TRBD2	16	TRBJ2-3	CASSFGTSRYTDTQYF	TGTGCCAGCAGCTTCGGGACTAGCAGATACACAGATACGCAGTATTTT
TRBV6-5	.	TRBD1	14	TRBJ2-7	CASSLEDRGAEQYF	TGTGCCAGCAGCCTCGAGGACAGGGGTGCCGAGCAGTACTTC
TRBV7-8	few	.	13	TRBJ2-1	CASSLQGYNEQFF	TGTGCCAGCAGCCTACAGGGTTACAATGAGCAGTTCTTC
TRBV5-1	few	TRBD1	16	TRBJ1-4	CASSFRSGQGQEKLFF	TGCGCCAGCAGCTTCAGGTCGGGACAGGGTCAAGAAAAACTGTTTTTT
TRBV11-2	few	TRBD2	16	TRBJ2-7	CASSLPLAGAAYEQYF	TGTGCCAGCAGCTTACCCCTAGCGGGAGCTGCCTACGAGCAGTACTTC
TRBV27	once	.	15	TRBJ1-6	CASSFSPTVGSPLHF	TGTGCCAGCAGTTTTTCCCCGACAGTCGGTTCACCCCTCCACTTT
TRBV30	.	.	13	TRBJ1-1	CAWSVGGYTEAFF	TGTGCCTGGAGTGTAGGAGGGTACACTGAAGCTTTCTTT
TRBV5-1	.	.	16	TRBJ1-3	CASSLGGRPSGNTIYF	TGCGCCAGCAGCTTGGGCGGCCGACCCTCTGGAAACACCATATATTTT
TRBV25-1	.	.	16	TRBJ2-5	CASSGGGGIGGETQYF	TGTGCCAGCAGTGGAGGTGGCGGGATAGGCGGAGAGACCCAGTACTTC
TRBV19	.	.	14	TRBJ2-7	CASSIATNNYEQYF	TGTGCCAGTAGTATCGCGACTAACAACTACGAGCAGTACTTC
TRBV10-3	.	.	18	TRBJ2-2	CAISESRNRESYTGELFF	TGTGCCATCAGTGAGTCCCGTAACAGGGAATCGTACACCGGGGAGCTGTTTTTT
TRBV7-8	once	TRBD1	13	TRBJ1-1	CASSPNRGPEAFF	TGTGCCAGCAGCCCTAACAGGGGTCCTGAAGCTTTCTTT
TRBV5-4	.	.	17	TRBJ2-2	CASSLATASSSTGDLFF	TGTGCCAGCAGCTTGGCCACGGCTAGCTCCTCCACCGGGGATCTGTTTTTT
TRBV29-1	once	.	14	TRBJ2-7	CSVADSPSSYEQYF	TGCAGCGTTGCCGACAGTCCGAGCTCCTACGAGCAGTACTTC
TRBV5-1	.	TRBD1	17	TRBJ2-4	CASSSGTGSLAKNIQYF	TGCGCCAGCAGCTCAGGGACAGGGTCTTTAGCCAAAAACATTCAGTACTTC
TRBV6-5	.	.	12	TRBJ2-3	CASSSETDTQYF	TGTGCCAGTTCGTCGGAGACCGATACGCAGTATTTT
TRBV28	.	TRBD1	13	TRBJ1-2	CASSATGVYGYTF	TGTGCCAGCAGTGCGACAGGGGTATATGGCTACACCTTC
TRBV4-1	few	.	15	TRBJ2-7	CASSQDWGRLDEQYF	TGCGCCAGCAGCCAAGATTGGGGGAGGCTAGACGAGCAGTACTTC
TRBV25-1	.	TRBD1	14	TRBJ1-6	CASSEDRVNSPLHF	TGTGCCAGCAGTGAGGACAGGGTGAATTCACCCCTCCACTTT
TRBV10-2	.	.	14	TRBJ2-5	CASTGVTSHETQYF	TGCGCCAGCACCGGAGTGACCTCGCACGAGACCCAGTACTTC
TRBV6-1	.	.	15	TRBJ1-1	CASSDKMGGGTEAFF	TGTGCCAGCAGTGACAAAATGGGGGGTGGCACTGAAGCTTTCTTT